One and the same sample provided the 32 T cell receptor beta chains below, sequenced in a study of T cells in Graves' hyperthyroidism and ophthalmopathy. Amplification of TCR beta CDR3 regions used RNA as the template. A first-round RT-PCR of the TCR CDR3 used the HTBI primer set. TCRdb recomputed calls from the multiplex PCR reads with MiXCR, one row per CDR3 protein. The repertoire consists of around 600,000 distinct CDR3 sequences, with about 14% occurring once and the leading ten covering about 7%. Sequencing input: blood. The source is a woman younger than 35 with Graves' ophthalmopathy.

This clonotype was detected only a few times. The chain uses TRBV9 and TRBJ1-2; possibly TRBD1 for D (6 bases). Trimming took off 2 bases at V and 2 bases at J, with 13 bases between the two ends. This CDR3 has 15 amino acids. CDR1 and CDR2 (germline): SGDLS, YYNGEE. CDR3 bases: TGTGCCAGCAGCGTTCCGGGGGCCGACAACTATGGCTACACCTTC. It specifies CASSVPGADNYGYTF.

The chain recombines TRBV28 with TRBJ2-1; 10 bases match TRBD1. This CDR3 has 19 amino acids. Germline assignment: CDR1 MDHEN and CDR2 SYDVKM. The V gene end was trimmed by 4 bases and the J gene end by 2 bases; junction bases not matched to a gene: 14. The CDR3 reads CASSSLPYSDRGAYNEQFF. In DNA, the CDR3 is TGTGCCAGCAGTTCACTCCCTTATTCGGACAGGGGGGCCTACAATGAGCAGTTCTTC.

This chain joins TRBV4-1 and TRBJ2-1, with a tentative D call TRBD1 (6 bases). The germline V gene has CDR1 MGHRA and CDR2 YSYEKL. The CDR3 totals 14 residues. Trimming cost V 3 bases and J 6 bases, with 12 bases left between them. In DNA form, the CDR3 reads TGCGCCAGCAGCCAGAGGGGGTGGGGCAATGAGCAGTTCTTC. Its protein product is CASSQRGWGNEQFF.

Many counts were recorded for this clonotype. The CDR3: CAISESPGRDYGYTF. In nucleotides, the CDR3 is TGTGCCATCAGTGAGTCCCCAGGGAGGGACTATGGCTACACCTTC. The V and J genes are TRBV10-3 and TRBJ1-2; maybe TRBD1 (5 bases). V shed 0 bases and J shed 3 bases, with 11 bases lying between them. CDR1 is ENHRY, CDR2 SYGVKD, per germline. The CDR3 runs 15 residues.

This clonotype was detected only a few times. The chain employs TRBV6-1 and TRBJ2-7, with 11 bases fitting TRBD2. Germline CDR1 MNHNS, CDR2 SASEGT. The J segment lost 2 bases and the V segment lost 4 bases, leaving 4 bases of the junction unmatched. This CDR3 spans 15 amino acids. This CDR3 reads CASSVTSGNTYEQYF. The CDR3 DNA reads TGTGCCAGCAGTGTGACTAGCGGGAATACCTACGAGCAGTACTTC.

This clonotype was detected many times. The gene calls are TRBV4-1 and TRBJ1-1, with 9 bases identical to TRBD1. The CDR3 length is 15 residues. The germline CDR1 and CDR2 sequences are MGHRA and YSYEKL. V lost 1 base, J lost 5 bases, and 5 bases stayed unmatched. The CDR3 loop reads CASSQVGTGITEAFF. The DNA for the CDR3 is TGCGCCAGCAGCCAAGTAGGGACAGGGATAACTGAAGCTTTCTTT.

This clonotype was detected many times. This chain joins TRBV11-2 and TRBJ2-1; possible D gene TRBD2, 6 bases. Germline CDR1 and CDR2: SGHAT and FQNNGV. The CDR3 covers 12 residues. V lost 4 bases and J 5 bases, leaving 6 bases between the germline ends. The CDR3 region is CASSWTNNEQFF. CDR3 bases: TGTGCCAGCAGCTGGACTAACAATGAGCAGTTCTTC. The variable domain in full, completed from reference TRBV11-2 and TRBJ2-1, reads EAGVAQSPRYKIIEKRQSVAFWCNPISGHATLYWYQQILGQGPKLLIQFQNNGVVDDSQLPKDRFSAERLKGVDSTLKIQPAKLEDSAVYLCASSWTNNEQFFGPGTRLTVL.

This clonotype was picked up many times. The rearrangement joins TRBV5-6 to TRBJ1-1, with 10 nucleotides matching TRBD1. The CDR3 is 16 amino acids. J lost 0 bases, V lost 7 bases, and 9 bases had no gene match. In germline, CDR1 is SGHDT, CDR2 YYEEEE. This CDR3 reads CASETGTGAVNTEAFF. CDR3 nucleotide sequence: TGTGCCAGCGAAACCGGGACAGGGGCGGTGAACACTGAAGCTTTCTTT.

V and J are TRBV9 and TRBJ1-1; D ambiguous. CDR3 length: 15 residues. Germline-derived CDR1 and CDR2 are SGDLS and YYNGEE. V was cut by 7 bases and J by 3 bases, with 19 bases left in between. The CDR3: CASDSGEQTHTEAFF. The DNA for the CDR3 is TGTGCCAGCGACTCCGGAGAGCAAACTCACACTGAAGCTTTCTTT.

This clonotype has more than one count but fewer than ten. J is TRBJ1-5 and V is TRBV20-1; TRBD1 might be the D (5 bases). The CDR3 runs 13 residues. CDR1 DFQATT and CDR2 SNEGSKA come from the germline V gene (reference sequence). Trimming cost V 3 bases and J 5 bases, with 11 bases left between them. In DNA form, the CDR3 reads TGCAGTGCTAGGGGGCCTGAAGATCAGCCCCAGCATTTT. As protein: CSARGPEDQPQHF.

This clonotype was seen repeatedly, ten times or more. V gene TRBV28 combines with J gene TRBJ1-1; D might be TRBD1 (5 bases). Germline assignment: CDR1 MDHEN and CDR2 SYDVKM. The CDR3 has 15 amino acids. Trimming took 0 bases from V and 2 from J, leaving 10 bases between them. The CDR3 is CASSLWGRGNTEAFF. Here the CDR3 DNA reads TGTGCCAGCAGTTTATGGGGGCGAGGCAACACTGAAGCTTTCTTT.

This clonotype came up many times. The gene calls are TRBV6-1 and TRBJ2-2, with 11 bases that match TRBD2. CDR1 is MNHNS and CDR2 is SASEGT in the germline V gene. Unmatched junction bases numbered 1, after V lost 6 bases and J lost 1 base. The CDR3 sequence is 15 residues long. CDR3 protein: CASRGLAENTGELFF. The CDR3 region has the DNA TGTGCCAGCAGGGGACTAGCGGAGAACACCGGGGAGCTGTTTTTT.

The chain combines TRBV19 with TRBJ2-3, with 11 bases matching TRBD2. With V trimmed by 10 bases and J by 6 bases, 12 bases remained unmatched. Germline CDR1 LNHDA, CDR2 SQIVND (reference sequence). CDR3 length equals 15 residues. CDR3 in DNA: TGTGCCAATAATGGGGTGACTAGCGGGACCGATACGCAGTATTTT. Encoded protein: CANNGVTSGTDTQYF.

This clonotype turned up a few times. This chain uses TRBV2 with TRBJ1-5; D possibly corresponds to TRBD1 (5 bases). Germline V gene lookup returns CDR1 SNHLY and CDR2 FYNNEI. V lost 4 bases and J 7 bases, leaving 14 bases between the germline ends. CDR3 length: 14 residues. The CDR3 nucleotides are TGTGCCAGCAGTGGTGGGGGTTTTTCACAGCCCCAGCATTTT. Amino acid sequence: CASSGGGFSQPQHF.

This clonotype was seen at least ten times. The CDR3 region is CASSLKSGIREQYF. The CDR3 bases are TGTGCCAGCAGCCTAAAAAGCGGGATTCGGGAGCAGTACTTC. The V and J genes are TRBV7-9 and TRBJ2-7, with 7 nucleotides matching TRBD2. CDR3 length: 14 residues. J was trimmed by 7 bases and V by 5 bases; bases with no gene match: 11. Germline assignment: CDR1 SEHNR and CDR2 FQNEAQ (reference sequence).

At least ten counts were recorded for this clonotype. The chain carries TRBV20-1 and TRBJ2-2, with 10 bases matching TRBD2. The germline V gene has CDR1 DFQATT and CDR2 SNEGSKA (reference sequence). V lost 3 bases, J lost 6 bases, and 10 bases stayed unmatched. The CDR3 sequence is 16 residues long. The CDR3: CSARPLAGAGAGELFF. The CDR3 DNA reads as TGCAGTGCTAGGCCCCTAGCGGGAGCGGGGGCCGGGGAGCTGTTTTTT.

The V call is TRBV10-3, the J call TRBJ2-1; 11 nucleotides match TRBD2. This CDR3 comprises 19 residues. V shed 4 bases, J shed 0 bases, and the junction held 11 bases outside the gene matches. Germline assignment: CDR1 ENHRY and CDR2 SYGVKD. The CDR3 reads CAISAPGLAAPSSYNEQFF. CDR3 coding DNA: TGTGCCATCAGTGCACCGGGACTAGCGGCCCCGAGCTCCTACAATGAGCAGTTCTTC.

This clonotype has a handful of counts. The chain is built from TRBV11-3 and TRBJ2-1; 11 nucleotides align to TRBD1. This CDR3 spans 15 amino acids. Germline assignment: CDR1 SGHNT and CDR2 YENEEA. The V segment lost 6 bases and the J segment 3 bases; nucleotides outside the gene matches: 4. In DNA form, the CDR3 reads TGTGCCAGCAGACTGGGGACAGGGGGCTACAATGAGCAGTTCTTC. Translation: CASRLGTGGYNEQFF.

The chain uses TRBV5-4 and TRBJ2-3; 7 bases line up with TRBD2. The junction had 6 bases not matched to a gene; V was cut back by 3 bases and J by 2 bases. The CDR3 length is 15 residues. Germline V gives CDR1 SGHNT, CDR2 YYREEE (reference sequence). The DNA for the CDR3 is TGTGCCAGCAGCTGGGAGGGGCCAAACACAGATACGCAGTATTTT. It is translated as CASSWEGPNTDTQYF.

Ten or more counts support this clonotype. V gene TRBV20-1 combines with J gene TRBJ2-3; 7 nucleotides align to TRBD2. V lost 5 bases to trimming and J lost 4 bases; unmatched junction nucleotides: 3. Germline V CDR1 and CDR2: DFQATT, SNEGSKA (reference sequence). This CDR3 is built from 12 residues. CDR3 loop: CSAQTSADTQYF. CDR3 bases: TGCAGTGCTCAAACTAGCGCAGATACGCAGTATTTT.

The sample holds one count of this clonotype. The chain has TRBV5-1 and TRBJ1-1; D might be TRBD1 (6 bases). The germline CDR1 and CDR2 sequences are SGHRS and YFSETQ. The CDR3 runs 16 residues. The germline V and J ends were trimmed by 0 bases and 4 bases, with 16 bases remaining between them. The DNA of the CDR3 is TGCGCCAGCAGCTTGGGGCCAGGGGCCATGAGCACTGAAGCTTTCTTT. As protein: CASSLGPGAMSTEAFF.

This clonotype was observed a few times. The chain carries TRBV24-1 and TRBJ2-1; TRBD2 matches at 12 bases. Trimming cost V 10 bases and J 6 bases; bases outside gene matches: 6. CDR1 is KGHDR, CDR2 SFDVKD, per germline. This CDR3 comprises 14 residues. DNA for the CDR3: TGTGCCACAGCCGGGACTAGCGGGCTCAATGAGCAGTTCTTC. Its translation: CATAGTSGLNEQFF.

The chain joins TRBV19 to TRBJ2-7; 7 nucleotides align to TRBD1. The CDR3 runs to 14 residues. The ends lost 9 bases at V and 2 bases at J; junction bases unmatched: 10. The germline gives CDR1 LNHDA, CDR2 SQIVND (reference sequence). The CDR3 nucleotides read TGTGCCAGGAAGCAAGGGACAGAGCCCTACGAGCAGTACTTC. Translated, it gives CARKQGTEPYEQYF.

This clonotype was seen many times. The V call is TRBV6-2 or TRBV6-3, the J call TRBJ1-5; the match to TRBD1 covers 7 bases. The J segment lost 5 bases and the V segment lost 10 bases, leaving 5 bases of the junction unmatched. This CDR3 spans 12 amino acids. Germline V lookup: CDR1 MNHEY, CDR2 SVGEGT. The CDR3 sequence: CATRQGDQPQHF. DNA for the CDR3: TGTGCCACTAGACAGGGTGATCAGCCCCAGCATTTT.

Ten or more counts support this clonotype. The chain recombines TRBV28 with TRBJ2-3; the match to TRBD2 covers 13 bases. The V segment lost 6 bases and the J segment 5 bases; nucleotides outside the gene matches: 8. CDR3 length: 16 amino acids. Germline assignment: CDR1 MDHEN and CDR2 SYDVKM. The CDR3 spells CASSPTSGRAVDTQYF. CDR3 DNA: TGTGCCAGCAGCCCAACTAGCGGGAGGGCTGTAGATACGCAGTATTTT. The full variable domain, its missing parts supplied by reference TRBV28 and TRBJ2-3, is DVKVTQSSRYLVKRTGEKVFLECVQDMDHENMFWYRQDPGLGLRLIYFSYDVKMKEKGDIPEGYSVSREKKERFSLILESASTNQTSMYLCASSPTSGRAVDTQYFGPGTRLTVL.

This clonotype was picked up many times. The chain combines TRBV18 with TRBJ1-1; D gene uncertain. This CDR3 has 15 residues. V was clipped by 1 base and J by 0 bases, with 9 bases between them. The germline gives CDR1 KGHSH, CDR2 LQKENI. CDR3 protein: CASSPLRTMNTEAFF. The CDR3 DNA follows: TGTGCCAGCTCACCACTACGGACCATGAACACTGAAGCTTTCTTT.

The CDR3 sequence is CASRGLGAYNEQFF. For the CDR3, the DNA is TGTGCCAGCAGGGGACTAGGGGCCTACAATGAGCAGTTCTTC. The rearrangement joins TRBV2 to TRBJ2-1; 8 bases are shared with TRBD2. Germline assignment: CDR1 SNHLY and CDR2 FYNNEI. The CDR3 spans 14 residues. Losses at the gene ends were 6 bases for V and 2 bases for J; bases not matched to a gene: 3.

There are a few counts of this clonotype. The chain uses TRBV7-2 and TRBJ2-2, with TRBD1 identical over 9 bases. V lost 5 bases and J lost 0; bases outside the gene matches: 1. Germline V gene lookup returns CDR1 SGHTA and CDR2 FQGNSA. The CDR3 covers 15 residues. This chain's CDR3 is CASSRTGANTGELFF. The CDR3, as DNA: TGTGCCAGCAGCCGGACAGGGGCGAACACCGGGGAGCTGTTTTTT.

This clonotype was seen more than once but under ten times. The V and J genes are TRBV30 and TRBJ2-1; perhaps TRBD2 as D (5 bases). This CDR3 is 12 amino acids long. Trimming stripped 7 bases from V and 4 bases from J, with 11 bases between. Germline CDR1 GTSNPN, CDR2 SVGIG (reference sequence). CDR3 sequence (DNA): TGTGCCTACCTCGGGGTATACAATGAGCAGTTCTTC. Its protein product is CAYLGVYNEQFF. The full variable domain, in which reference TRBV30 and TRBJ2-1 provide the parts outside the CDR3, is SQTIHQWPATLVQPVGSPLSLECTVEGTSNPNLYWYRQAAGRGLQLLFYSVGIGQISSEVPQNLSASRPQDRQFILSSKKLLLSDSGFYLCAYLGVYNEQFFGPGTRLTVL.

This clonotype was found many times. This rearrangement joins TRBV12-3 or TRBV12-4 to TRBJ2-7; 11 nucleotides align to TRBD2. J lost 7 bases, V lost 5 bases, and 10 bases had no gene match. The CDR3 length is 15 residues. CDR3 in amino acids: CASSDPGTSGSEQYF. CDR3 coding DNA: TGTGCCAGCAGTGACCCCGGGACTAGCGGCTCGGAGCAGTACTTC.

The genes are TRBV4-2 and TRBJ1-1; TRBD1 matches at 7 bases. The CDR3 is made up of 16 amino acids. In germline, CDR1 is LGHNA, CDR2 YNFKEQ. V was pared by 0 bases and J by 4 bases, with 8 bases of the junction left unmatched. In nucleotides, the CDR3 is TGTGCCAGCAGCCAAGACCGTGGGAAGGGGGCCACTGAAGCTTTCTTT. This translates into CASSQDRGKGATEAFF.

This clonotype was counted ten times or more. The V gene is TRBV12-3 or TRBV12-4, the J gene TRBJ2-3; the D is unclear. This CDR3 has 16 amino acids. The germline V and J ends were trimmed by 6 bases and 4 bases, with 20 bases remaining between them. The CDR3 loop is CASSLLPDPEPDTQYF. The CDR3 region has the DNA TGTGCCAGCAGCCTCCTGCCTGACCCGGAGCCAGATACGCAGTATTTT.